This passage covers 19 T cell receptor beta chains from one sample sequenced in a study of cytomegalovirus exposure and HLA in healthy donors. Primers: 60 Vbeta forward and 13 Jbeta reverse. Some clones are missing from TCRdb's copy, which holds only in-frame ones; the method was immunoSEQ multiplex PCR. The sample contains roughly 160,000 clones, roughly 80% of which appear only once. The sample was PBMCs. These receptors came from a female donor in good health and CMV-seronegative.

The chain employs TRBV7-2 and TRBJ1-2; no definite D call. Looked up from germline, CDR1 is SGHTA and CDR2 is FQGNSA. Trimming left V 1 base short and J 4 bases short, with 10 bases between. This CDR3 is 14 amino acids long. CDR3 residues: CASSLVADFYGYTF. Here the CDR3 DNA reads TGTGCCAGCAGCTTAGTCGCAGACTTCTATGGCTACACCTTC. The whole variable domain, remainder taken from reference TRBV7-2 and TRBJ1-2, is GAGVSQSPSNKVTEKGKDVELRCDPISGHTALYWYRQSLGQGLEFLIYFQGNSAPDKSGLPSDRFSAERTGGSVSTLTIQRTQQEDSAVYLCASSLVADFYGYTFGSGTRLTVV.

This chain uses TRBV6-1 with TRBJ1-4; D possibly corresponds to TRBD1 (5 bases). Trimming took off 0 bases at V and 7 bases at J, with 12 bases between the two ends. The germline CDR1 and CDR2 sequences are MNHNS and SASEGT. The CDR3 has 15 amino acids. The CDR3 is CASSEAPGGGEKLFF. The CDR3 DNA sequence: TGTGCCAGCAGTGAAGCGCCCGGGGGAGGTGAAAAACTGTTTTTT.

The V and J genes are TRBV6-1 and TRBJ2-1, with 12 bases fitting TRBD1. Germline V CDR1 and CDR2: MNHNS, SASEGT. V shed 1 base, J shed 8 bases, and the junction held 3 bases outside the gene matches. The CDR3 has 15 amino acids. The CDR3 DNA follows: TGTGCCAGCAGTGAAGGGGGACAGGGGGCCGATGAGCAGTTCTTC. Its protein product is CASSEGGQGADEQFF.

CDR3: CASSQEWEDVYNEQFF. In DNA, the CDR3 is TGTGCCAGCAGCCAAGAGTGGGAGGACGTCTACAATGAGCAGTTCTTC. This rearrangement joins TRBV4-2 to TRBJ2-1; TRBD2 is a possible D gene (6 bases). V shed 0 bases and J shed 3 bases, with 12 bases lying between them. The CDR3 spans 16 residues. Germline V gene sequence: CDR1 LGHNA, CDR2 YNFKEQ.

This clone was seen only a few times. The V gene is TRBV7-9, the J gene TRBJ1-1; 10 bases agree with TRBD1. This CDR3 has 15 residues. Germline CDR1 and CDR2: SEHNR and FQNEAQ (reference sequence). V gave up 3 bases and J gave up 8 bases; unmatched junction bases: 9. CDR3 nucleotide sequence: TGTGCCAGCAGCTTCGGCGGACAGGGGGGCCCCGAAGCTTTCTTT. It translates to CASSFGGQGGPEAFF.

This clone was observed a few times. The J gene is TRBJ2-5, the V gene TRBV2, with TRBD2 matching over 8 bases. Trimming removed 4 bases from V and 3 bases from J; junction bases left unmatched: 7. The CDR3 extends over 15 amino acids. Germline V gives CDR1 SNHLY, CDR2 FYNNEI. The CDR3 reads CASSGAGASKETQYF. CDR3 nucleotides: TGTGCCAGCAGTGGAGCGGGAGCAAGTAAAGAGACCCAGTACTTC.

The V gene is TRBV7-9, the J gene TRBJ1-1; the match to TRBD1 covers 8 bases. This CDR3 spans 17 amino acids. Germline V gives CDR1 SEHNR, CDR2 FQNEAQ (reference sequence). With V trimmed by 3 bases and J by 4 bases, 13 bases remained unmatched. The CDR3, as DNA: TGTGCCAGCAGCTTGGGATTAGTTTCGGACAGGGTCACTGAAGCTTTCTTT. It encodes CASSLGLVSDRVTEAFF. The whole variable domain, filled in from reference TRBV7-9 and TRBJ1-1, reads DTGVSQNPRHKITKRGQNVTFRCDPISEHNRLYWYRQTLGQGPEFLTYFQNEAQLEKSRLLSDRFSAERPKGSFSTLEIQRTEQGDSAMYLCASSLGLVSDRVTEAFFGQGTRLTVV.

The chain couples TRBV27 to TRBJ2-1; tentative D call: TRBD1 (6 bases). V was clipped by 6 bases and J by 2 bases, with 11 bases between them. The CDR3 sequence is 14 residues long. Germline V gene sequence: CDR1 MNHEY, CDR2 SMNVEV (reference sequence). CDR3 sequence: CASSSQGTYNEQFF. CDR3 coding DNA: TGTGCCAGCAGCTCACAGGGAACCTACAATGAGCAGTTCTTC.

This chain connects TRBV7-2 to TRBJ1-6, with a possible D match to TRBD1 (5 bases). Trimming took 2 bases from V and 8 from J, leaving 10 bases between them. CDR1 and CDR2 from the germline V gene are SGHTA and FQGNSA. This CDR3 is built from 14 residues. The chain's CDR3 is CASSLQGRDSPLHF. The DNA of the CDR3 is TGTGCCAGCAGCTTACAGGGCAGGGATTCACCCCTCCACTTT.

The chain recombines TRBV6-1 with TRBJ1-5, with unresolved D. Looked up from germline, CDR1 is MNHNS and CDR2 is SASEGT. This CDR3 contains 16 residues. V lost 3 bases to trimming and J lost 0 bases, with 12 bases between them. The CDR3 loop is CASSERRADSNQPQHF. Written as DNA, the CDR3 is TGTGCCAGCAGTGAGAGGAGGGCGGATAGCAATCAGCCCCAGCATTTT.

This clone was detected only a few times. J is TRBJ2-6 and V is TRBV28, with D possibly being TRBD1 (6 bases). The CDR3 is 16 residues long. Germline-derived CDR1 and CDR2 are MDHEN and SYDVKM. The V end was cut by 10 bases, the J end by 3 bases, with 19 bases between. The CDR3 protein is CATSSGEFGGANVLTF. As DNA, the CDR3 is TGTGCCACATCTTCAGGGGAATTCGGTGGGGCCAACGTCCTGACTTTC. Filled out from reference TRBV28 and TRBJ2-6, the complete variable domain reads DVKVTQSSRYLVKRTGEKVFLECVQDMDHENMFWYRQDPGLGLRLIYFSYDVKMKEKGDIPEGYSVSREKKERFSLILESASTNQTSMYLCATSSGEFGGANVLTFGAGSRLTVL.

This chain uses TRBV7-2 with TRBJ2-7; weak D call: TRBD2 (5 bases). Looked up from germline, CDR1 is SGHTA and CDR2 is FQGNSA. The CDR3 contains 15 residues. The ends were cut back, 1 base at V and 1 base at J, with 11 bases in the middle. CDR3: CASSLVALGSYEQYF. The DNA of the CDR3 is TGTGCCAGCAGCTTAGTAGCACTAGGATCCTACGAGCAGTACTTC. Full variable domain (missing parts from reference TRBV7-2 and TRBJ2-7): GAGVSQSPSNKVTEKGKDVELRCDPISGHTALYWYRQSLGQGLEFLIYFQGNSAPDKSGLPSDRFSAERTGGSVSTLTIQRTQQEDSAVYLCASSLVALGSYEQYFGPGTRLTVT.

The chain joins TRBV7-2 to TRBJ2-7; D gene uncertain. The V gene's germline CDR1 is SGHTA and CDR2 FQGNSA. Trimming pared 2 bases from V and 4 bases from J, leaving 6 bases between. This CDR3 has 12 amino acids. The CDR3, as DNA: TGTGCCAGCAGCTTAATCGGGTACGAGCAGTACTTC. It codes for CASSLIGYEQYF.

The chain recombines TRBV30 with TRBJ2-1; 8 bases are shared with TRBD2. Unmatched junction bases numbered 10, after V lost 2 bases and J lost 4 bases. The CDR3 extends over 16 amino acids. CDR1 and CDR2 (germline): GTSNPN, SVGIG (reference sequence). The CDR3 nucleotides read TGTGCCTGGAGTTTTTGGACTAGCCGGCAATACAATGAGCAGTTCTTC. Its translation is CAWSFWTSRQYNEQFF.

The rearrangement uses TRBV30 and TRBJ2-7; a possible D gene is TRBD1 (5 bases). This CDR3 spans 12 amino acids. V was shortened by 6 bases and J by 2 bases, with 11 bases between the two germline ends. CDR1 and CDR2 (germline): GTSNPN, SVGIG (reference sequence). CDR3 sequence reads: CACALTAYEQYF. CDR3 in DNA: TGTGCCTGCGCGCTGACAGCCTACGAGCAGTACTTC.

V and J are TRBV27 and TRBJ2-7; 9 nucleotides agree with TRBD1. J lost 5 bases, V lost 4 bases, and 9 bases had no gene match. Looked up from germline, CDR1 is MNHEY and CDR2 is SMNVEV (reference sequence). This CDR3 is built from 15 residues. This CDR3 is CASSSSGTGQHEQYF. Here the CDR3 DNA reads TGTGCCAGCAGTTCTTCCGGGACAGGGCAACACGAGCAGTACTTC.

CDR3 in amino acids: CASSYSAGAVGELFF. The CDR3 nucleotides are TGTGCCAGCAGTTACTCGGCGGGAGCGGTCGGGGAGCTGTTTTTT. This chain uses TRBV6-5 with TRBJ2-2; 7 positions agree with TRBD2. Losses at the gene ends were 0 bases for V and 7 bases for J; bases not matched to a gene: 5. This CDR3 is built from 15 residues. Germline CDR1 is MNHEY and CDR2 is SVGAGI.

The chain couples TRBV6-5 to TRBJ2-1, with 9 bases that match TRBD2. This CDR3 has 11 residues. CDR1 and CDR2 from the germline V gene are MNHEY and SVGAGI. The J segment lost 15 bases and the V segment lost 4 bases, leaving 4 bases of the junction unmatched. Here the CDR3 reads CASSSGTSSFF. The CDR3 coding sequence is TGTGCCAGCAGTTCCGGGACTAGCTCGTTCTTC.

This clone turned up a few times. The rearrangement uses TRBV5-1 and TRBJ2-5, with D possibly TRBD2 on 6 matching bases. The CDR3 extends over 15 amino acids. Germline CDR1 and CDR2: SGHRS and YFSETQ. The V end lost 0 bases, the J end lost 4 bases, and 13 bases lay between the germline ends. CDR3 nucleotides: TGCGCCAGCAGCTTGGAAGAGGGCGGGGCAGAGACCCAGTACTTC. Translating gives CASSLEEGGAETQYF.